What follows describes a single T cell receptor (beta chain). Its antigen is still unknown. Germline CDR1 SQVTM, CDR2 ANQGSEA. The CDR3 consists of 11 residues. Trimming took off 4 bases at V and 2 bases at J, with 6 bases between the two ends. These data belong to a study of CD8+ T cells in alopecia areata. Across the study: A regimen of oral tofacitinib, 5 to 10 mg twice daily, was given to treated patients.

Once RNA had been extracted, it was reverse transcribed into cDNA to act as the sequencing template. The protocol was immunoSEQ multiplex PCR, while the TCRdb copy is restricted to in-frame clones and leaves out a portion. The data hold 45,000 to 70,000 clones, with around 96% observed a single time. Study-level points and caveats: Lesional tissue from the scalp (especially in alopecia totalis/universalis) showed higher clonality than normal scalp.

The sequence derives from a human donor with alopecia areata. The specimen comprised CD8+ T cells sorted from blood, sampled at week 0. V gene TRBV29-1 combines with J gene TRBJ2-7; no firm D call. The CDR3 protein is CSVGGAYEQYF. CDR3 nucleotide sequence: TGCAGCGTTGGCGGAGCCTACGAGCAGTACTTC.